Each of the 25 T cell receptor beta chains below was sequenced from the same sample in a study of spatial heterogeneity in lung cancer. Documented time point: sample taken at primary tumor resection. One entry per CDR3 protein, called by TCRdb with MiXCR from the 5' RACE reads. The sample gives about 14,000 distinct CDR3 sequences, about 4.5% of which show up once; around 20% is in the top ten. Their recognized antigens are unknown. The study, taken as a whole, reports: Within tumors, counts of expanded alpha and beta TCRs tracked tumor mutation counts.

This specimen was lung tumor tissue, taken at surgery. The receptors shown here come from a female donor with early-stage non-small cell lung cancer.

This clonotype was observed many times. The V call is TRBV19, the J call TRBJ2-3, with 8 bases that match TRBD2. Trimming took 5 bases from V and 4 from J; bases not matched to a gene: 5. CDR3 length equals 14 residues. Germline V lookup: CDR1 LNHDA, CDR2 SQIVND (reference sequence). The chain's CDR3 is CASSSQRGPDTQYF. CDR3 in DNA: TGTGCCAGTAGTTCTCAGCGGGGGCCAGATACGCAGTATTTT.

A note on this clonotype: At one end the junction does not follow the germline gene, possibly because of a read error. CDR3 sequence reads: CVSSPIQGGWEKLFF. In nucleotides, the CDR3 is TGTGTCAGCAGCCCGATCCAGGGAGGATGGGAAAAACTGTTTTTT. This chain uses TRBV5-4 with TRBJ1-4; D may be TRBD1 (5 bases). Germline CDR1 reads SGHNT; CDR2 reads YYREEE (reference sequence). This CDR3 region has 15 residues.

This clonotype was counted many times. V gene TRBV12-3 or TRBV12-4 combines with J gene TRBJ2-3, with TRBD1 matching 7 bases. The CDR3 loop spans 13 amino acids. With 5 bases clipped from V and 3 bases from J, the junction kept 2 bases outside the gene matches. CDR3 amino acids: CASSMTGTDTQYF. DNA for the CDR3: TGTGCCAGCAGTATGACAGGGACAGATACGCAGTATTTT.

The CDR3 DNA sequence: TGTGCCAGCAGTCCGGGACGACGAAGCTCTGGAAACACCATATATTTT. Translation gives CASSPGRRSSGNTIYF. The rearrangement links TRBV6-2 or TRBV6-3 to TRBJ1-3, with a possible D match to TRBD1 (5 bases). V dropped 5 bases and J dropped 0 bases, with 14 bases sitting between them. This CDR3 spans 16 amino acids. Germline values: CDR1 MNHEY, CDR2 SVGEGT.

This clonotype ranks as medium-sized (0.01 to 0.1%). V gene TRBV7-9 combines with J gene TRBJ1-6; D is unresolved. There are 15 residues in the CDR3. Trimming pared 8 bases from V and 0 bases from J, leaving 11 bases between. Germline assignment: CDR1 SEHNR and CDR2 FQNEAQ (reference sequence). CDR3 in amino acids: CASAAESSYNSPLHF. CDR3 coding DNA: TGTGCCAGCGCGGCGGAGAGCTCCTATAATTCACCCCTCCACTTT.

Points on this clonotype: A much larger clone differs by one base, so this may be a read error. The V gene is TRBV12-3 or TRBV12-4, the J gene TRBJ2-2, with TRBD1 matching over 10 bases. This CDR3 spans 15 amino acids. The CDR3 DNA is TGTGCCAGCAAAAAGGGACAGGGGTCCACCGTGGAGCTGTTTTTT. This codes for CASKKGQGSTVELFF.

V is TRBV12-3 or TRBV12-4 and J is TRBJ1-4, with D possibly TRBD1 on 6 matching bases. The CDR3 sequence is 13 residues long. The ends were cut back, 3 bases at V and 8 bases at J, with 10 bases in the middle. This CDR3 is CASSFTGREKLFF. CDR3 nucleotides: TGTGCCAGCAGTTTTACAGGGCGGGAAAAACTGTTTTTT.

This clonotype is deemed medium-sized. The V and J genes are TRBV9 and TRBJ2-3; D is unresolved. Germline V lookup: CDR1 SGDLS, CDR2 YYNGEE. The CDR3 sequence is 16 residues long. V was cut by 4 bases and J by 2 bases, with 17 bases left in between. This CDR3 reads CASSPAVWGTTDTQYF. CDR3 DNA sequence: TGTGCCAGCAGCCCTGCAGTTTGGGGAACCACAGATACGCAGTATTTT. Full variable domain (remainder filled in from reference TRBV9 and TRBJ2-3): DSGVTQTPKHLITATGQRVTLRCSPRSGDLSVYWYQQSLDQGLQFLIQYYNGEERAKGNILERFSAQQFPDLHSELNLSSLELGDSALYFCASSPAVWGTTDTQYFGPGTRLTVL.

Relative to its sample, this clonotype is medium-sized. This sequence joins TRBV18 and TRBJ1-5; 10 bases agree with TRBD1. This CDR3 has 14 amino acids. V was clipped by 6 bases and J by 7 bases; unmatched bases: 6. Germline V gene lookup returns CDR1 KGHSH and CDR2 LQKENI. The CDR3 DNA reads TGTGCCAGCTCCTCGTCGGGACAGGGGCAGCCCCAGCATTTT. It translates to CASSSSGQGQPQHF.

This clonotype was picked up many times. The genes are TRBV10-1 and TRBJ1-1; no definite D call. V lost 0 bases to trimming and J lost 10 bases, with 12 bases between them. This CDR3 contains 13 residues. Germline V gene lookup returns CDR1 WNHNN and CDR2 SYGVQD (reference sequence). The CDR3 coding sequence is TGCGCCAGCAGTGAGTCGAAACATTTAGGAGCTTTCTTT. It codes for CASSESKHLGAFF.

This clonotype appeared many times. The chain employs TRBV7-9 and TRBJ2-2, with D unresolved. The CDR3 is made up of 16 amino acids. V shed 1 base and J shed 0 bases, with 9 bases lying between them. CDR1 and CDR2 (germline): SEHNR, FQNEAQ (reference sequence). CDR3 coding DNA: TGTGCCAGCAGCTTAGGTTTCCCGTCGAACACCGGGGAGCTGTTTTTT. Protein: CASSLGFPSNTGELFF. Drawing the rest from reference TRBV7-9 and TRBJ2-2, the complete variable domain is DTGVSQNPRHKITKRGQNVTFRCDPISEHNRLYWYRQTLGQGPEFLTYFQNEAQLEKSRLLSDRFSAERPKGSFSTLEIQRTEQGDSAMYLCASSLGFPSNTGELFFGEGSRLTVL.

Ten or more counts support this clonotype. The J gene is TRBJ2-3, the V gene TRBV15; 7 bases are a match to TRBD2. From germline, CDR1 is LNHNV and CDR2 YYDKDF (reference sequence). This CDR3 spans 12 amino acids. V lost 4 bases and J lost 6; bases outside the gene matches: 1. The CDR3 DNA sequence: TGTGCCACCAGCATGGGGGGGGATACGCAGTATTTT. This sequence encodes CATSMGGDTQYF.

J is TRBJ2-7 and V is TRBV4-1; 7 bases fit TRBD1. The ends lost 5 bases at V and 7 bases at J; junction bases unmatched: 11. The length of the CDR3 is 14 residues. Germline CDR1 and CDR2: MGHRA and YSYEKL. In DNA form, the CDR3 reads TGCGCCAGCAGCTCCTCGGACCGCAGGGGGGAGCAGTACTTC. It yields the protein CASSSSDRRGEQYF.

The J gene is TRBJ2-2, the V gene TRBV4-2; TRBD1 matches 9 bases. The CDR3 covers 16 residues. J was trimmed by 6 bases and V by 1 base; bases with no gene match: 6. Germline V gene data show CDR1 as LGHNA and CDR2 as YNFKEQ. The DNA of the CDR3 is TGTGCCAGCAGCCAAGGGGACAGGGCAGGGGCCGGGGAGCTGTTTTTT. Protein: CASSQGDRAGAGELFF.

This clonotype has a count of ten or more. The rearrangement joins TRBV7-9 to TRBJ1-2, with no clear D. V shed 1 base and J shed 8 bases, with 14 bases lying between them. Germline loops: CDR1 SEHNR, CDR2 FQNEAQ (reference sequence). The CDR3 has 14 residues. The CDR3 DNA is TGTGCCAGCAGCTTAGTAGTCACCTCTAACGGCTACACCTTC. As protein: CASSLVVTSNGYTF.

This clonotype occurred many times. This CDR3 reads CASSSRQNTEAFF. CDR3 in DNA: TGTGCCAGCAGCTCGCGGCAGAACACTGAAGCTTTCTTT. The rearrangement uses TRBV9 and TRBJ1-1; no clear D gene. The CDR3 is 13 residues long. V dropped 4 bases and J dropped 1 base, with 8 bases sitting between them. CDR1 SGDLS and CDR2 YYNGEE come from the germline V gene.

This clonotype was seen repeatedly, ten times or more. This chain links TRBV6-5 with TRBJ2-4; 12 bases align to TRBD2. The V segment lost 4 bases and the J segment 1 base; nucleotides outside the gene matches: 5. This CDR3 spans 17 amino acids. The V gene's germline CDR1 is MNHEY and CDR2 SVGAGI. The CDR3 protein is CASSSLAGGPAKNIQYF. CDR3 in DNA: TGTGCCAGCAGTTCGCTAGCGGGGGGGCCTGCCAAAAACATTCAGTACTTC.

Concerning this clonotype itself: Sequence at one end of the junction differs from germline and may be a read error. The genes are TRBV19 and TRBJ1-2; no clear D gene. CDR1 and CDR2 from the germline V gene are LNHDA and SQIVND (reference sequence). This CDR3 is built from 14 residues. The CDR3: CASSFGDNLSGYTF. CDR3 bases: TGTGCCAGTAGTTTTGGGGATAACTTAAGCGGCTACACTTTC. The full variable domain, in which reference TRBV19 and TRBJ1-2 provide the parts outside the CDR3, is DGGITQSPKYLFRKEGQNVTLSCEQNLNHDAMYWYRQDPGQGLRLIYYSQIVNDFQKGDIAEGYSVSREKKESFPLTVTSAQKNPTAFYLCASSFGDNLSGYTFGSGTRLTVV.

This clonotype was recorded at least ten times. The chain employs TRBV7-3 and TRBJ1-2; D is undetermined. CDR3 length equals 13 residues. CDR1 and CDR2 from the germline V gene are SGHTA and FQGTGA. The V gene lost 5 bases and the J gene lost 4 bases, with 11 bases spanning the gap. The CDR3 spells CASSLDGSYGYTF. CDR3 nucleotide sequence: TGTGCCAGCAGCCTGGACGGAAGCTATGGCTACACCTTC.

This clonotype was detected many times. V gene TRBV5-1 combines with J gene TRBJ1-2, with D possibly matching TRBD1 (6 bases). V gave up 10 bases and J gave up 2 bases, with 18 bases separating them. CDR1 and CDR2 (germline): SGHRS, YFSETQ. This CDR3 is 14 amino acids long. The CDR3 reads CARWTVPLNYGYTF. As DNA, the CDR3 is TGCGCCCGCTGGACAGTTCCTCTAAACTATGGCTACACCTTC.

The rearrangement links TRBV7-2 to TRBJ2-1; D remains unclear. Germline values: CDR1 SGHTA, CDR2 FQGNSA. The CDR3 is 15 amino acids. V shed 3 bases and J shed 0 bases, with 9 bases lying between them. CDR3 sequence: CASSLAESSYNEQFF. The CDR3 bases are TGTGCCAGCAGCTTGGCGGAGAGCTCCTACAATGAGCAGTTCTTC.

This clonotype has a count of ten or more. The chain has TRBV12-3 or TRBV12-4 and TRBJ2-3; 10 bases agree with TRBD2. J lost 2 bases, V lost 4 bases, and 6 bases had no gene match. This CDR3 comprises 16 residues. Written as DNA, the CDR3 is TGTGCCAGCAGTTCCCCTCTAGCGGGGGTCACAGATACGCAGTATTTT. The encoded protein is CASSSPLAGVTDTQYF.

In this sample, this clonotype turned up a few times. CDR3 nucleotides: TGCGCCAGCAGCCGGACTAGCGGGGAGCCCGACTACGAGCAGTACTTC. Encoded protein: CASSRTSGEPDYEQYF. V usage is TRBV5-1 and J usage is TRBJ2-7; 12 bases align to TRBD2. V lost 4 bases to trimming and J lost 3 bases; unmatched junction nucleotides: 8. Germline CDR1 is SGHRS and CDR2 is YFSETQ. This CDR3 region has 16 residues.

This clonotype was counted between two and nine times. This chain uses TRBV2 with TRBJ2-6; D is unclear. Germline loops: CDR1 SNHLY, CDR2 FYNNEI. V lost 2 bases and J lost 0, with 11 bases in between. This CDR3 has 17 amino acids. CDR3: CASSEQAPVSGANVLTF. The CDR3 coding sequence is TGTGCCAGCAGTGAACAGGCCCCGGTCTCTGGGGCCAACGTCCTGACTTTC.

The table lists this clonotype with many counts. The V gene is TRBV6-6, the J gene TRBJ1-2, with D possibly being TRBD1 (6 bases). In germline, CDR1 is MNHNY, CDR2 SVGAGI (reference sequence). Trimming removed 4 bases at V and 2 bases at J, with 8 bases between. The CDR3 sequence is 13 residues long. This CDR3 reads CASSSDRNYGYTF. The CDR3 DNA is TGTGCCAGCAGTTCGGACAGAAACTATGGCTACACCTTC.